A single TCR beta chain is shown here with its context. In the source study's methods: Estimated nucleated cell counts came from reference gene primer amplification. Using immunoSEQ multiplex PCR, the repertoire was profiled, and TCRdb retains in-frame clones only, with some absent. For V, J and clone size, that table is used; D and trimming come from the DNA. The sample yields more than 55,000 clones, approximately 86% seen once. This entry comes from a study of blood T cell repertoires in COVID-19. As for the study in general: The United States, Italy and Spain were the sources of the acute and convalescent COVID-19 samples.

The germline gives CDR1 MNHEY, CDR2 SVGAGI. This CDR3 is 13 amino acids long. V lost 7 bases, J lost 9 bases, and 16 bases lay in between. The sequenced sample consisted of peripheral blood. This TCR was sampled from a man aged 55 to 70 with acute or convalescent COVID-19. The chain carries TRBV6-5 and TRBJ1-5; no reliable D call. The CDR3 spells CASNLRDSRPQHF. DNA of the CDR3: TGTGCCAGCAACTTGAGGGATTCTCGGCCCCAGCATTTT.